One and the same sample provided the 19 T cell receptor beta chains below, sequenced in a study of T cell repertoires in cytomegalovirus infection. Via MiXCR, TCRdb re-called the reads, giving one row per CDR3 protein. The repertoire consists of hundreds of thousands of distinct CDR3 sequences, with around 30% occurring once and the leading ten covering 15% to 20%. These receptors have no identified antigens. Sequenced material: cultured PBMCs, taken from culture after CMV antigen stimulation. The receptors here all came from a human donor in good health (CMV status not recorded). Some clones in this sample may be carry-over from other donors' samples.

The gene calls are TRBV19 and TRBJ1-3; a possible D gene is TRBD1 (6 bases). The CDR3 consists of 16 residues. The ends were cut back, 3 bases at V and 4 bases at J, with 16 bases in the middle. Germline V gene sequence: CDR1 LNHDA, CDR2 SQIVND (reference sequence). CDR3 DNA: TGTGCCAGTAGTATGGGCCTCTCAGGGGCCGGAAACACCATATATTTT. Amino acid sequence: CASSMGLSGAGNTIYF. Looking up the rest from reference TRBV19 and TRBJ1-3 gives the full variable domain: DGGITQSPKYLFRKEGQNVTLSCEQNLNHDAMYWYRQDPGQGLRLIYYSQIVNDFQKGDIAEGYSVSREKKESFPLTVTSAQKNPTAFYLCASSMGLSGAGNTIYFGEGSWLTVV.

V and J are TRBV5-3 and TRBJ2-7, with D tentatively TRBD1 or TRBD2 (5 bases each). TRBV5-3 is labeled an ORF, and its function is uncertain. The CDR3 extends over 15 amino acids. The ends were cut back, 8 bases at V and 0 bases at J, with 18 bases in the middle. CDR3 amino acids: CASSTGTQTSYEQYF. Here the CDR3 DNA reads TGTGCCAGCAGCACCGGGACCCAAACCTCCTACGAGCAGTACTTC.

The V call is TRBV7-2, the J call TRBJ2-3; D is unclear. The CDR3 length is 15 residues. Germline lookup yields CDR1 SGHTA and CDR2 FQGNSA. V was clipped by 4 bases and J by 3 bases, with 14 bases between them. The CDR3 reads CASSSESLETDTQYF. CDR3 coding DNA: TGTGCCAGCAGCTCAGAGAGCCTGGAGACAGATACGCAGTATTTT.

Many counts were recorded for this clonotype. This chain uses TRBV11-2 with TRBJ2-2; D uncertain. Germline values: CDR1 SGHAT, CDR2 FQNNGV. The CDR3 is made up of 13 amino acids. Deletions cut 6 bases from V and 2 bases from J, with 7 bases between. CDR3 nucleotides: TGTGCCAGCAGGGACCTAAACACCGGGGAGCTGTTTTTT. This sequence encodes CASRDLNTGELFF.

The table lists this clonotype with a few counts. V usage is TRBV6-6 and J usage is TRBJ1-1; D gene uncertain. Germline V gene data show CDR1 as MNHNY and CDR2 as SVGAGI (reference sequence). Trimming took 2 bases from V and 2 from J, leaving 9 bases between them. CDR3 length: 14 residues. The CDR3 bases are TGTGCCAGCAGTTACAGTCAGGCAAACACTGAAGCTTTCTTT. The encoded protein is CASSYSQANTEAFF.

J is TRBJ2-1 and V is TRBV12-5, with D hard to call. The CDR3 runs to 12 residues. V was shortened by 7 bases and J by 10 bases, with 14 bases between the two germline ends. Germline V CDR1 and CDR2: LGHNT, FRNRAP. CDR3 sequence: CASDGERREQFF. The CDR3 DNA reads TGTGCTAGTGACGGAGAGCGCAGGGAGCAGTTCTTC.

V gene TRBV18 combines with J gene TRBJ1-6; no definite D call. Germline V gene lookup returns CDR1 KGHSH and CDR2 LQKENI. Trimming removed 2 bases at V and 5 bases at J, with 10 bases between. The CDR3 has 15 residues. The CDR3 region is CASSPSGLNNSPLHF. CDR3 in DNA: TGTGCCAGCTCACCATCGGGCCTAAATAATTCACCCCTCCACTTT. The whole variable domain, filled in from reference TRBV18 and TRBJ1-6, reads NAGVMQNPRHLVRRRGQEARLRCSPMKGHSHVYWYRQLPEEGLKFMVYLQKENIIDESGMPKERFSAEFPKEGPSILRIQQVVRGDSAAYFCASSPSGLNNSPLHFGNGTRLTVT.

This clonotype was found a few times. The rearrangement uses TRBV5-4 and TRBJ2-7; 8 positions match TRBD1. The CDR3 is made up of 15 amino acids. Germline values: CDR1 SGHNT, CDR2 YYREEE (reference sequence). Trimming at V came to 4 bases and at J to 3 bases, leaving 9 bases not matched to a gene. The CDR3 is CASSRSQGADYEQYF. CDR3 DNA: TGTGCCAGCAGCCGATCCCAGGGGGCGGACTACGAGCAGTACTTC.

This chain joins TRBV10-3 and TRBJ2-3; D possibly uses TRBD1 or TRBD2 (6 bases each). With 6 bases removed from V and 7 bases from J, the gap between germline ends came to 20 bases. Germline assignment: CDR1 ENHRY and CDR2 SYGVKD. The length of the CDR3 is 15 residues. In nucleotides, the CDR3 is TGTGCCATCAGCCCGGCGGGGACAACGAAAAATACGCAGTATTTT. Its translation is CAISPAGTTKNTQYF.

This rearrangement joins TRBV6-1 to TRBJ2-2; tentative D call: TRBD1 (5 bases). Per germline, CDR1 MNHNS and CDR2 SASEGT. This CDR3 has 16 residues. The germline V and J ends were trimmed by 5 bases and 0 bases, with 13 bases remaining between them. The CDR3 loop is CASSLRTLANTGELFF. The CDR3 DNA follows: TGTGCCAGCAGTCTCCGGACACTTGCGAACACCGGGGAGCTGTTTTTT.

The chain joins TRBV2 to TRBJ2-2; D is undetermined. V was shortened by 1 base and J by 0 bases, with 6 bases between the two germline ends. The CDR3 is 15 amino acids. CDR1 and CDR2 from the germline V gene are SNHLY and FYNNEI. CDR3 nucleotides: TGTGCCAGCAGTGAAGACCGCCCGAACACCGGGGAGCTGTTTTTT. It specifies CASSEDRPNTGELFF.

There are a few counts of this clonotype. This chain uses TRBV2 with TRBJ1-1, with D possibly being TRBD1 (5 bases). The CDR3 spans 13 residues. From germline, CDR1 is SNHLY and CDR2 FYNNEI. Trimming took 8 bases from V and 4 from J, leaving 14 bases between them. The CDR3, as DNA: TGTGCCAGCCTCGGCGGCGGGGGCACTGAAGCTTTCTTT. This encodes CASLGGGGTEAFF.

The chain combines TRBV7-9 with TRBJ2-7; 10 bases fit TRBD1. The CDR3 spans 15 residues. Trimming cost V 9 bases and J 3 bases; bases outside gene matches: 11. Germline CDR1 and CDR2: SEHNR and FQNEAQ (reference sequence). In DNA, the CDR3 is TGTGCCAGGAGCCCAACCGGGACAGGGGTCTACGAGCAGTACTTC. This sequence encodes CARSPTGTGVYEQYF.

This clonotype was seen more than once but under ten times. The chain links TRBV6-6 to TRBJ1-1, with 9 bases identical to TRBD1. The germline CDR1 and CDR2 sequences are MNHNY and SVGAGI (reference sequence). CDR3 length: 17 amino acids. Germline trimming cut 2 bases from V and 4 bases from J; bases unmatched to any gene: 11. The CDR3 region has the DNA TGTGCCAGCAGTTACCCGACAGGGGGGAAAGCCAGCACTGAAGCTTTCTTT. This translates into CASSYPTGGKASTEAFF.

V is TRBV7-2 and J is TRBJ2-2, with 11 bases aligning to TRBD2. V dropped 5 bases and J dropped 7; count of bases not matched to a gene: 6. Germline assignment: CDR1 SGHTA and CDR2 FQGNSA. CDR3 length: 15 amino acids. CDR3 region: CASSLSGRAVGELFF. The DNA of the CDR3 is TGTGCCAGCAGCCTTAGCGGGAGGGCCGTCGGGGAGCTGTTTTTT.

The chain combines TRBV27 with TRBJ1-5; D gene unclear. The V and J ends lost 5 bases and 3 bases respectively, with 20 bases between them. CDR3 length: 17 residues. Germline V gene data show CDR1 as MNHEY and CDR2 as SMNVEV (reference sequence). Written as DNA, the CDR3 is TGTGCCAGCAGTACTTTACAAGGCCTTAGGACCAATCAGCCCCAGCATTTT. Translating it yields CASSTLQGLRTNQPQHF.

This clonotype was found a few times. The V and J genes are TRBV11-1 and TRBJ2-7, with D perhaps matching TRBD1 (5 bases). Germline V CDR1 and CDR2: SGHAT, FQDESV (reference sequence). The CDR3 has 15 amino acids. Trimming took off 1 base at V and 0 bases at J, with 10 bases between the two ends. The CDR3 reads CASSLEADNSYEQYF. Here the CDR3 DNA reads TGTGCCAGCAGCTTAGAGGCGGACAACTCCTACGAGCAGTACTTC.

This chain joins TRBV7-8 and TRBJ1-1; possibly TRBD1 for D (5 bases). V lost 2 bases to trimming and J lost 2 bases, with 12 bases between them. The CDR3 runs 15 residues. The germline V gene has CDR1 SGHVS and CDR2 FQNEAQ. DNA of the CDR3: TGTGCCAGCAGCTTATTCCCGGGACTAAACACTGAAGCTTTCTTT. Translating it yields CASSLFPGLNTEAFF.

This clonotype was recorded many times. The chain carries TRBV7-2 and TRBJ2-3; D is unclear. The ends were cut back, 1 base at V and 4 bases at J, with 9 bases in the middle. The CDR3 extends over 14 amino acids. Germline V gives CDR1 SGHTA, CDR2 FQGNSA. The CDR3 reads CASSLGLTPDTQYF. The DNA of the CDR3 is TGTGCCAGCAGCTTAGGGCTCACGCCAGATACGCAGTATTTT.